Presented here are 17 T cell receptor beta chains from one specimen sequenced in a study of cytomegalovirus exposure and HLA in healthy donors. The study ran its PCR with 60 Vbeta and 13 Jbeta primers. Method: immunoSEQ multiplex PCR; TCRdb's copy keeps in-frame clones and lacks some. The sample includes approximately 120,000 clones, more than 60% of them seen just once. Sequences were obtained from PBMCs. These receptors were taken from a woman between 55 and 75 years old in good health and CMV-seropositive.

This clone was counted a single time. The chain recombines TRBV5-1 with TRBJ2-3, with 8 bases matching TRBD2. This CDR3 spans 13 amino acids. CDR1 and CDR2 from the germline V gene are SGHRS and YFSETQ. V shed 4 bases, J shed 4 bases, and the junction held 2 bases outside the gene matches. Here the CDR3 DNA reads TGCGCCAGCAGCGGACTAGCCCCAGATACGCAGTATTTT. Its translation is CASSGLAPDTQYF.

The genes are TRBV19 and TRBJ2-1, with 10 bases that match TRBD2. Germline V gene sequence: CDR1 LNHDA, CDR2 SQIVND (reference sequence). V dropped 4 bases and J dropped 8; count of bases not matched to a gene: 2. This CDR3 spans 13 amino acids. The CDR3 loop is CASSNGLADEQFF. The DNA for the CDR3 is TGTGCCAGTAGTAACGGACTAGCGGATGAGCAGTTCTTC.

The genes are TRBV7-2 and TRBJ2-1, with TRBD2 as a possible D gene (5 bases). V was trimmed by 6 bases and J by 7 bases, leaving 13 bases between them. This CDR3 comprises 13 residues. In germline, CDR1 is SGHTA, CDR2 FQGNSA. Written as DNA, the CDR3 is TGTGCCAGCAGACCCCCGACGGGGAATGAGCAGTTCTTC. Its protein is CASRPPTGNEQFF.

This rearrangement joins TRBV4-2 to TRBJ1-3, with D hard to call. V was pared by 1 base and J by 0 bases, with 10 bases between. The germline gives CDR1 LGHNA, CDR2 YNFKEQ. This CDR3 region has 16 residues. The CDR3, as DNA: TGTGCCAGCAGCCAAGGACTACAGAGCTCTGGAAACACCATATATTTT. It codes for CASSQGLQSSGNTIYF.

This clone was counted a few times. The rearrangement uses TRBV29-1 and TRBJ1-2; D is unresolved. CDR3 length: 14 amino acids. With 4 bases removed from V and 2 bases from J, the gap between germline ends came to 14 bases. CDR1 and CDR2 from the germline V gene are SQVTM and ANQGSEA. As DNA, the CDR3 is TGCAGCGTTGTTCCCTCGGGAGGGAACTATGGCTACACCTTC. Protein product: CSVVPSGGNYGYTF.

There are a few counts of this clone. The genes are TRBV6-1 and TRBJ1-6; D is uncertain. CDR3 size: 12 residues. Germline-derived CDR1 and CDR2 are MNHNS and SASEGT. V lost 6 bases to trimming and J lost 9 bases, with 9 bases between them. CDR3 amino acids: CASRESSSPLHF. The CDR3 bases are TGTGCCAGCAGGGAGTCGAGTTCACCCCTCCACTTT.

The chain joins TRBV29-1 to TRBJ2-3; 9 nucleotides agree with TRBD1. Germline V CDR1 and CDR2: SQVTM, ANQGSEA. J lost 0 bases, V lost 4 bases, and 20 bases had no gene match. This CDR3 has 20 amino acids. DNA for the CDR3: TGCAGCGTTGTTCTGCCCCGGGACAGGGTGGCGGCGGGAAGCACAGATACGCAGTATTTT. Translation: CSVVLPRDRVAAGSTDTQYF.

This clone was recorded only once. The chain employs TRBV30 and TRBJ2-5; D may be TRBD2 (5 bases). This CDR3 region has 11 residues. The V and J ends lost 3 bases and 4 bases respectively, with 6 bases between them. Per germline, CDR1 GTSNPN and CDR2 SVGIG (reference sequence). CDR3 nucleotides: TGTGCCTGGAGGGGAGTAGAGACCCAGTACTTC. It codes for CAWRGVETQYF.

The chain links TRBV7-2 to TRBJ1-5; D perhaps matches TRBD1 (6 bases). The V end was cut by 5 bases, the J end by 9 bases, with 17 bases between. The CDR3 is 14 amino acids. Germline values: CDR1 SGHTA, CDR2 FQGNSA. DNA of the CDR3: TGTGCCAGCAGCCCACAGGGAGGGTCGGGGCCCCAGCATTTT. Translated, it gives CASSPQGGSGPQHF.

V is TRBV4-2 and J is TRBJ1-3; D perhaps matches TRBD1 (6 bases). Germline values: CDR1 LGHNA, CDR2 YNFKEQ. The CDR3 has 16 residues. Trimming took 0 bases from V and 0 from J, leaving 9 bases between them. The CDR3 nucleotides read TGTGCCAGCAGCCAAGAAACAGGGAGCTCTGGAAACACCATATATTTT. This encodes CASSQETGSSGNTIYF.

The chain uses TRBV23-1 and TRBJ2-3, with 9 nucleotides matching TRBD2. TRBV23-1 is known as an ORF, though its function is uncertain. The CDR3 is made up of 21 amino acids. The V and J ends lost 5 bases and 0 bases, in that order; junction bases with no gene match: 21. The DNA for the CDR3 is TGCGCCAGCAGTGCACCGGACGTGAGGTTTGAGCGGGGGGTTAGCACAGATACGCAGTATTTT. It yields the protein CASSAPDVRFERGVSTDTQYF.

The rearrangement joins TRBV2 to TRBJ2-7; D may be TRBD2 (6 bases). Trimming took off 6 bases at V and 6 bases at J, with 18 bases between the two ends. CDR3 size: 14 residues. The germline V gene encodes CDR1 SNHLY and CDR2 FYNNEI. The CDR3 is CASSESTRKPEQYF. DNA for the CDR3: TGTGCCAGCAGCGAATCGACTAGGAAGCCCGAGCAGTACTTC.

V usage is TRBV4-3 and J usage is TRBJ2-7; 7 bases match TRBD1. The CDR3 sequence is 13 residues long. The V gene's germline CDR1 is LGHNA and CDR2 YSLEER. J gave up 5 bases and V 1 base, and 2 bases lay outside the gene matches. The CDR3 bases are TGCGCCAGCAGCCAAGGAGGGGGCGACGAGCAGTACTTC. Amino acids: CASSQGGGDEQYF.

The table lists this clone with a count of one. The chain joins TRBV15 to TRBJ1-1; no definite D call. The CDR3 runs 15 residues. V gave up 1 base and J gave up 0 bases, with 9 bases separating them. The germline gives CDR1 LNHNV, CDR2 YYDKDF (reference sequence). CDR3 region: CATSRAQVMNTEAFF. CDR3 coding DNA: TGTGCCACCAGCAGAGCTCAGGTGATGAACACTGAAGCTTTCTTT.

Regarding this clone: Distinct nucleotide sequences in the sample also encode this CDR3. This chain's CDR3 is CASSYSVRSNQPQHF. In DNA, the CDR3 is TGTGCCAGCAGTTACTCCGTCCGGAGCAATCAGCCCCAGCATTTT. The genes are TRBV6-5 and TRBJ1-5; D ambiguous. The CDR3 runs 15 residues. The V gene's germline CDR1 is MNHEY and CDR2 SVGAGI. Trimming removed 0 bases at V and 1 base at J, with 7 bases between.

This sequence joins TRBV7-2 and TRBJ2-2; TRBD2 matches at 7 bases. Trimming cost V 11 bases and J 4 bases; bases outside gene matches: 10. Per the germline V gene, CDR1 is SGHTA and CDR2 is FQGNSA. This CDR3 comprises 14 residues. Here the CDR3 reads CASRGGPSTGELFF. The CDR3 nucleotides read TGTGCCTCTAGGGGAGGGCCAAGCACCGGGGAGCTGTTTTTT.

This chain connects TRBV7-2 to TRBJ2-7; maybe TRBD2 (5 bases). Germline-derived CDR1 and CDR2 are SGHTA and FQGNSA. The CDR3 runs to 12 residues. The germline V and J ends were trimmed by 1 base and 7 bases, with 8 bases remaining between them. The CDR3 region is CASSLDWREQYF. CDR3 nucleotides: TGTGCCAGCAGCTTAGATTGGAGGGAGCAGTACTTC.